Below, 28 T cell receptor beta chains from the same sample are listed, as sequenced in a study of T cell responses to AZD1222 COVID-19 vaccine. Sequencing was performed with immunoSEQ multiplex PCR; in TCRdb, only in-frame clones are kept and a portion is missing. The sample holds 150,000 or so clones, roughly nine tenths seen once. The input for sequencing was peripheral blood, taken on day 0 of AZD1222 vaccination. The receptors were sampled from an adult in good health.

The chain uses TRBV11-2 and TRBJ2-7; D gene ambiguous. Trimming removed 6 bases at V and 3 bases at J, with 12 bases between. The CDR3 loop spans 13 amino acids. CDR1 and CDR2 (germline): SGHAT, FQNNGV. As DNA, the CDR3 is TGTGCCAGCAGTCGGACGGATTACTACGAGCAGTACTTC. Translation: CASSRTDYYEQYF. The full variable domain, with the rest looked up from reference TRBV11-2 and TRBJ2-7, is EAGVAQSPRYKIIEKRQSVAFWCNPISGHATLYWYQQILGQGPKLLIQFQNNGVVDDSQLPKDRFSAERLKGVDSTLKIQPAKLEDSAVYLCASSRTDYYEQYFGPGTRLTVT.

The V call is TRBV9, the J call TRBJ1-6, with D perhaps matching TRBD1 (5 bases). The length of the CDR3 is 16 residues. V lost 0 bases and J 7 bases, leaving 14 bases between the germline ends. Germline lookup yields CDR1 SGDLS and CDR2 YYNGEE. DNA of the CDR3: TGTGCCAGCAGCGTAGAACCGGGACGTCCAAATTCACCCCTCCACTTT. It yields the protein CASSVEPGRPNSPLHF.

This chain connects TRBV5-8 to TRBJ1-4; D remains ambiguous. The CDR3 sequence is 15 residues long. V was shortened by 4 bases and J by 1 base, with 11 bases between the two germline ends. CDR1 is SGHTS, CDR2 YDEGEE, per germline. CDR3 DNA sequence: TGTGCCAGCAGCGGGCTAGGGATAACTAATGAAAAACTGTTTTTT. This codes for CASSGLGITNEKLFF.

V usage is TRBV28 and J usage is TRBJ2-7; 8 nucleotides agree with TRBD2. This CDR3 contains 14 residues. V trimming: 11 bases; J trimming: 3 bases; junction bases outside the gene matches: 12. CDR1 and CDR2 from the germline V gene are MDHEN and SYDVKM. As DNA, the CDR3 is TGTGCCGGGAGTAGCGGGGAGGGGGGCTACGAGCAGTACTTC. It translates to CAGSSGEGGYEQYF.

V gene TRBV2 combines with J gene TRBJ2-2, with 8 positions matching TRBD1. V dropped 7 bases and J dropped 1; count of bases not matched to a gene: 11. The CDR3 spans 17 residues. Germline CDR1 SNHLY, CDR2 FYNNEI. The CDR3 DNA reads as TGTGCCAGCACCACGAACCGGGACAGGAGGAACACCGGGGAGCTGTTTTTT. It yields the protein CASTTNRDRRNTGELFF.

V gene TRBV12-5 combines with J gene TRBJ2-7; D is perhaps TRBD1 (6 bases). V lost 6 bases to trimming and J lost 3 bases, with 24 bases between them. This CDR3 contains 17 residues. Germline CDR1 reads LGHNT; CDR2 reads FRNRAP. CDR3 protein: CASGSTSSPDSNYEQYF. In DNA form, the CDR3 reads TGTGCTAGTGGCTCAACATCGTCACCGGACAGTAACTACGAGCAGTACTTC.

This chain joins TRBV5-1 and TRBJ2-3, with D perhaps being TRBD1 or TRBD2 (5 bases each). Trimming removed 0 bases at V and 2 bases at J, with 7 bases between. The CDR3 loop spans 14 amino acids. Germline V gene lookup returns CDR1 SGHRS and CDR2 YFSETQ. The CDR3 reads CASSLVGTTDTQYF. CDR3 coding DNA: TGCGCCAGCAGCTTGGTGGGGACCACAGATACGCAGTATTTT.

The chain carries TRBV7-2 and TRBJ1-3; D uncertain. CDR3 length: 15 residues. Germline CDR1 is SGHTA and CDR2 is FQGNSA. Trimming pared 2 bases from V and 9 bases from J, leaving 17 bases between. The CDR3 loop reads CASSLSGAGVSTIYF. CDR3 bases: TGTGCCAGCAGCTTATCAGGCGCGGGCGTTTCCACCATATATTTT.

This chain joins TRBV6-1 and TRBJ2-3, with TRBD2 matching 7 bases. V was pared by 2 bases and J by 3 bases, with 5 bases of the junction left unmatched. The V gene's germline CDR1 is MNHNS and CDR2 SASEGT. The CDR3 loop spans 15 amino acids. This chain's CDR3 is CASSELGGRTDTQYF. The CDR3 DNA reads TGTGCCAGCAGTGAATTGGGGGGGAGAACAGATACGCAGTATTTT.

CDR3 sequence reads: CARSYHGADNSPLHF. CDR3 bases: TGTGCCAGAAGCTACCATGGGGCAGATAATTCACCCCTCCACTTT. The V gene is TRBV5-3, the J gene TRBJ1-6; tentative D call: TRBD1 (5 bases). TRBV5-3 is an ORF, with its function uncertain. Trimming shortened V by 3 bases and J by 5 bases, and 12 bases separated the two germline ends. The CDR3 has 15 residues.

This clone came up once. The chain combines TRBV6-2 or TRBV6-3 with TRBJ2-1; TRBD2 aligns across 8 bases. Germline CDR1 is MNHEY and CDR2 is SVGEGT. CDR3 length: 15 residues. Trimming cost V 0 bases and J 8 bases; bases outside gene matches: 6. Written as DNA, the CDR3 is TGTGCCAGCAGTTACTCTCCGCGGGGGGCCGATGAGCAGTTCTTC. Translating it yields CASSYSPRGADEQFF.

This chain connects TRBV9 to TRBJ2-1, with 7 nucleotides matching TRBD2. This CDR3 comprises 15 residues. The junction had 13 bases not matched to a gene; V was cut back by 9 bases and J by 4 bases. CDR1 and CDR2 from the germline V gene are SGDLS and YYNGEE. For the CDR3, the DNA is TGTGCCACCCTCCCTTTTGCGCGGGGGTACAATGAGCAGTTCTTC. This gives the protein CATLPFARGYNEQFF.

V is TRBV6-5 and J is TRBJ1-1, with a possible D match to TRBD1 (6 bases). The CDR3 is 14 residues long. In germline, CDR1 is MNHEY, CDR2 SVGAGI. Trimming removed 0 bases from V and 5 bases from J, with 10 bases in between. The CDR3 sequence is CASSYSQGMTEAFF. The DNA of the CDR3 is TGTGCCAGCAGTTACTCTCAGGGGATGACTGAAGCTTTCTTT.

The chain recombines TRBV19 with TRBJ1-5, with D maybe TRBD1 (6 bases). The germline V gene encodes CDR1 LNHDA and CDR2 SQIVND (reference sequence). V lost 10 bases to trimming and J lost 1 base, with 17 bases between them. The CDR3 spans 15 residues. The CDR3 bases are TGTGCCACCCGGGGGGGGGCATGGAGCAATCAGCCCCAGCATTTT. Translation gives CATRGGAWSNQPQHF.

The chain couples TRBV27 to TRBJ1-1, with D unclear. This CDR3 is built from 14 residues. Trimming took 4 bases from V and 0 from J, leaving 9 bases between them. Per the germline V gene, CDR1 is MNHEY and CDR2 is SMNVEV (reference sequence). CDR3 bases: TGTGCCAGCAGTTATTCTCCCGTGAACACTGAAGCTTTCTTT. Translating it yields CASSYSPVNTEAFF.

The V call is TRBV3-1 (or the pseudogene TRBV3-2), the J call TRBJ1-1, with D maybe TRBD1 (5 bases). The length of the CDR3 is 14 residues. The germline V and J ends were trimmed by 0 bases and 4 bases, with 9 bases remaining between them. Germline V CDR1 and CDR2: LGHDT, YNNKEL (reference sequence). The CDR3 DNA reads as TGTGCCAGCAGCCAAGATGGGGCAACCACTGAAGCTTTCTTT. Residues: CASSQDGATTEAFF.

This chain connects TRBV6-6 to TRBJ2-6; D not certain. The germline gives CDR1 MNHNY, CDR2 SVGAGI (reference sequence). V lost 7 bases, J lost 2 bases, and 6 bases lay in between. CDR3 length equals 13 residues. CDR3 DNA sequence: TGTGCCAGCACCCTCACTGGGGCCAACGTCCTGACTTTC. It encodes CASTLTGANVLTF.

This clone occurred once. This chain uses TRBV7-9 with TRBJ1-1, with D tentatively TRBD1 (5 bases). CDR3 length: 12 residues. Germline V lookup: CDR1 SEHNR, CDR2 FQNEAQ (reference sequence). V was clipped by 6 bases and J by 4 bases, with 9 bases between them. The CDR3 protein is CASRGEITEAFF. CDR3 coding DNA: TGTGCCAGCAGGGGGGAAATCACTGAAGCTTTCTTT.

In the case of this clone: The junction does not match germline at one end; this may be a read error. V usage is TRBV19 and J usage is TRBJ1-1, with 9 bases matching TRBD1. Germline CDR1 is LNHDA and CDR2 is SQIVND (reference sequence). The CDR3 totals 16 residues. CDR3 bases: TGTGTCAGTAGTGCCGAACAGGGGGCTTTGAACACTGAAGCTTTCTTT. This sequence encodes CVSSAEQGALNTEAFF.

The chain carries TRBV6-5 and TRBJ2-7; D not certain. The CDR3 has 15 amino acids. Trimming cost V 6 bases and J 2 bases, with 17 bases left between them. Germline V gives CDR1 MNHEY, CDR2 SVGAGI. CDR3 in amino acids: CASRKSLDGPYEQYF. Written as DNA, the CDR3 is TGTGCCAGCAGGAAGTCACTGGACGGACCCTACGAGCAGTACTTC.

The V call is TRBV7-9, the J call TRBJ1-1; D is perhaps TRBD1 (6 bases). Germline CDR1 is SEHNR and CDR2 is FQNEAQ (reference sequence). There are 14 residues in the CDR3. V dropped 7 bases and J dropped 4 bases, with 16 bases sitting between them. The CDR3 region is CASTRGGSGTEAFF. The CDR3 DNA sequence: TGTGCCAGCACCCGAGGGGGGTCGGGCACTGAAGCTTTCTTT.

V and J are TRBV7-3 and TRBJ2-3; 12 bases are shared with TRBD1. J was trimmed by 6 bases and V by 5 bases; bases with no gene match: 6. The length of the CDR3 is 15 residues. CDR1 and CDR2 (germline): SGHTA, FQGTGA. CDR3 sequence reads: CASSARDRGQDTQYF. For the CDR3, the DNA is TGTGCCAGCAGCGCCCGGGACAGGGGGCAGGATACGCAGTATTTT.

The V gene is TRBV9, the J gene TRBJ2-1, with TRBD2 matching over 13 bases. Germline V gene data show CDR1 as SGDLS and CDR2 as YYNGEE. The CDR3 has 16 residues. After removal of 0 bases from V and 7 bases from J, the junction contained 4 bases not matched to a gene. CDR3 coding DNA: TGTGCCAGCAGCGTAGTTGGGACTAGCGGGATTAATGAGCAGTTCTTC. Its protein product is CASSVVGTSGINEQFF.

This clone was observed a single time. The rearrangement joins TRBV7-9 to TRBJ2-7; D remains ambiguous. Germline CDR1 is SEHNR and CDR2 is FQNEAQ (reference sequence). V shed 1 base and J shed 4 bases, with 8 bases lying between them. This CDR3 is 13 amino acids long. CDR3 in DNA: TGTGCCAGCAGCTTAGAAGTCTCTTACGAGCAGTACTTC. Protein sequence: CASSLEVSYEQYF.

The CDR3, as DNA: TGTGCCAGCAGTTTGGCAGGGGAGTACAATGAGCAGTTCTTC. Protein product: CASSLAGEYNEQFF. V gene TRBV27 combines with J gene TRBJ2-1, with TRBD1 as a possible D gene (6 bases). Germline lookup yields CDR1 MNHEY and CDR2 SMNVEV (reference sequence). V shed 3 bases and J shed 4 bases, with 10 bases lying between them. This CDR3 is built from 14 residues.

This rearrangement joins TRBV12-5 to TRBJ2-5; no clear D gene. CDR1 and CDR2 from the germline V gene are LGHNT and FRNRAP. The CDR3 runs to 12 residues. Trimming took off 6 bases at V and 1 base at J, with 6 bases between the two ends. CDR3 in amino acids: CASGAVQETQYF. In nucleotides, the CDR3 is TGTGCTAGTGGAGCAGTCCAAGAGACCCAGTACTTC.

This chain connects TRBV5-1 to TRBJ2-3; D uncertain. V gave up 2 bases and J gave up 8 bases, with 12 bases separating them. Germline values: CDR1 SGHRS, CDR2 YFSETQ. The CDR3 sequence is 13 residues long. The CDR3 bases are TGCGCCAGCAGCTTAAGAATGGCGGCTACGCAGTATTTT. Its protein is CASSLRMAATQYF.

The V and J genes are TRBV6-2 or TRBV6-3 and TRBJ2-7, with 9 bases fitting TRBD2. Germline values: CDR1 MNHEY, CDR2 SVGEGT. V gave up 1 base and J gave up 7 bases; unmatched junction bases: 8. This CDR3 has 15 residues. The chain's CDR3 is CASSYLGLAQGEQYF. CDR3 DNA: TGTGCCAGCAGTTACTTGGGACTAGCTCAGGGGGAGCAGTACTTC.